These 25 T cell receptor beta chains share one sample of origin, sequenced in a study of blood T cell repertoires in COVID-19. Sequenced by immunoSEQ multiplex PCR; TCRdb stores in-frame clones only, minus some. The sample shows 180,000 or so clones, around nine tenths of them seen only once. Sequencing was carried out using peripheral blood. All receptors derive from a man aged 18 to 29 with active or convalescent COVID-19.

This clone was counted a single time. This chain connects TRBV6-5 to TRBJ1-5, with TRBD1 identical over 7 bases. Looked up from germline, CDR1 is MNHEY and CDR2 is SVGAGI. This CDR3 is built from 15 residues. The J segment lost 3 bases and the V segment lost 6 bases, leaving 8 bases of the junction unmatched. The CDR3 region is CASSPDRVYNQPQHF. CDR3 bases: TGTGCCAGCAGCCCAGACAGGGTATACAATCAGCCCCAGCATTTT.

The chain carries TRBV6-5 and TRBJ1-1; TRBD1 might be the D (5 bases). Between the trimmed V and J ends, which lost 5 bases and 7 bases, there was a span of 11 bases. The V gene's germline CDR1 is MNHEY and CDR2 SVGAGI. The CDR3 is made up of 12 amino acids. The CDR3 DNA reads TGTGCCAGCAGTCGGGGGGGGGATGAAGCTTTCTTT. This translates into CASSRGGDEAFF.

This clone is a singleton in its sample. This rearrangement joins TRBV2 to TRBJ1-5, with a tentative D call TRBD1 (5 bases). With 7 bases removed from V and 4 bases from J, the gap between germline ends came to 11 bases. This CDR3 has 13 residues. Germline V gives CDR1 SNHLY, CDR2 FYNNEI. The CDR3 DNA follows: TGTGCCAGCAACGGGCAGGGAAATCAGCCCCAGCATTTT. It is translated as CASNGQGNQPQHF.

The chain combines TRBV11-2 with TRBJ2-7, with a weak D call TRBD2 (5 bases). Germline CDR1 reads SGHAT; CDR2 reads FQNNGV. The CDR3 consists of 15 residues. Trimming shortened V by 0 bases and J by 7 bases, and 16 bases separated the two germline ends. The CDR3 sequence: CASSLDLVGSGEQYF. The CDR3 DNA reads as TGTGCCAGCAGCTTAGATTTGGTGGGGAGTGGTGAGCAGTACTTC.

CDR3 in DNA: TGCGCCAGCAGCAAAAACAGGGGGGAGGCCAGGAACACCGGGGAGCTGTTTTTT. It codes for CASSKNRGEARNTGELFF. The V call is TRBV4-1, the J call TRBJ2-2, with 8 bases lining up with TRBD1. V trimming: 5 bases; J trimming: 1 base; junction bases outside the gene matches: 12. Per the germline V gene, CDR1 is MGHRA and CDR2 is YSYEKL. This CDR3 spans 18 amino acids.

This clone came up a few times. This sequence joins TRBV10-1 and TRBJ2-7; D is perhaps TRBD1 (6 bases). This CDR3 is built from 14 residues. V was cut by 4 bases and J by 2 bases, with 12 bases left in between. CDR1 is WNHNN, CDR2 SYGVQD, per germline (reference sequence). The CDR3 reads CASSAGWGPYEQYV. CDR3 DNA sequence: TGCGCCAGCAGTGCTGGGTGGGGGCCCTACGAGCAGTACGTC.

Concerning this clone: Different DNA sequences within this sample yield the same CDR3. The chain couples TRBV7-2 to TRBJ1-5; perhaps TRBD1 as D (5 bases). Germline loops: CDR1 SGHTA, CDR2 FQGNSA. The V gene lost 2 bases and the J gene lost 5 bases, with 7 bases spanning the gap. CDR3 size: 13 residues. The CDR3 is CASSLQGDQPQHF. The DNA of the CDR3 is TGTGCCAGCAGCTTACAGGGTGATCAGCCCCAGCATTTT.

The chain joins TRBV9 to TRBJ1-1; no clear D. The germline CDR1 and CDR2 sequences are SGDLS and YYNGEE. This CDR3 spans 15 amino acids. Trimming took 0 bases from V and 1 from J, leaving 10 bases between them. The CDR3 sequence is CASSVAHAGNTEAFF. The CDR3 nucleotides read TGTGCCAGCAGCGTAGCACATGCGGGGAACACTGAAGCTTTCTTT. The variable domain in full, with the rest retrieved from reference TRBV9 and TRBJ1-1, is DSGVTQTPKHLITATGQRVTLRCSPRSGDLSVYWYQQSLDQGLQFLIQYYNGEERAKGNILERFSAQQFPDLHSELNLSSLELGDSALYFCASSVAHAGNTEAFFGQGTRLTVV.

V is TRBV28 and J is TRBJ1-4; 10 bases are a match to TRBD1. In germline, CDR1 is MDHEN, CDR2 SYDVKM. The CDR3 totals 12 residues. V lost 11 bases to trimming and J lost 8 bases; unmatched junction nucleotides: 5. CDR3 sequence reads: CAGGDRGEKLFF. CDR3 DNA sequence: TGTGCCGGGGGGGACAGGGGAGAAAAACTGTTTTTT.

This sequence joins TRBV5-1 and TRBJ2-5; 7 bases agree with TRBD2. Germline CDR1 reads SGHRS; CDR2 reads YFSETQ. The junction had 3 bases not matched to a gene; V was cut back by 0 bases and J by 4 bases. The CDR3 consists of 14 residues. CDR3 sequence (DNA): TGCGCCAGCAGCTTGGGGACGGGGGGAGAGACCCAGTACTTC. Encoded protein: CASSLGTGGETQYF.

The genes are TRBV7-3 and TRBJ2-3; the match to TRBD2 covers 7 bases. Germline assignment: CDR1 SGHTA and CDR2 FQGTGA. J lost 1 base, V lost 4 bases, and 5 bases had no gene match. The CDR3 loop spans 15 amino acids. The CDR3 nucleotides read TGTGCCAGCAGCTCCCCGGCGGGAGGCACAGATACGCAGTATTTT. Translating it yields CASSSPAGGTDTQYF.

The CDR3 spells CASSQMTGHSGNTIYF. As DNA, the CDR3 is TGCGCCAGCAGCCAGATGACAGGCCACTCTGGAAACACCATATATTTT. This sequence joins TRBV4-1 and TRBJ1-3, with D perhaps TRBD1 (6 bases). CDR1 and CDR2 (germline): MGHRA, YSYEKL. Trimming cost V 3 bases and J 0 bases, with 12 bases left between them. The CDR3 has 16 residues.

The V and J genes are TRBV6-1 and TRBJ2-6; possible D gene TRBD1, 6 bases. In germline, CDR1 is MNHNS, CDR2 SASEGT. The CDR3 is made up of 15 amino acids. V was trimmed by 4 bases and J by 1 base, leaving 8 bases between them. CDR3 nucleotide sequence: TGTGCCAGCAGTGGAACAGGGTCTGGGGCCAACGTCCTGACTTTC. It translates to CASSGTGSGANVLTF.

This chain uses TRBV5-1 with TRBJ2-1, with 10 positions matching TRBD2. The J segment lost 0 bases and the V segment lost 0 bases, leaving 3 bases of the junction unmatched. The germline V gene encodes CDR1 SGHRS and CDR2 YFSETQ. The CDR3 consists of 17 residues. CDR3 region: CASSLAASGSSYNEQFF. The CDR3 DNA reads TGCGCCAGCAGCTTGGCGGCTAGCGGGAGCTCCTACAATGAGCAGTTCTTC.

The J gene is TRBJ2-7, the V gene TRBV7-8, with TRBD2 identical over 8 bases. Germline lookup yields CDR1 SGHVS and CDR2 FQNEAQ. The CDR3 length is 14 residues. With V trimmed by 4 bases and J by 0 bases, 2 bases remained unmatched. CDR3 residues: CASSYSGASYEQYF. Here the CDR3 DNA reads TGTGCCAGCAGCTATAGCGGGGCCTCCTACGAGCAGTACTTC.

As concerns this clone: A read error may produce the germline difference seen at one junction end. CDR3 region: CATSPGGTGGSHEQYF. The CDR3, as DNA: TGCGCCACCAGCCCGGGGGGGACAGGGGGCTCCCACGAGCAGTACTTC. V usage is TRBV5-1 and J usage is TRBJ2-7, with TRBD1 matching over 12 bases. The CDR3 is 16 residues long. Germline V gene data show CDR1 as SGHRS and CDR2 as YFSETQ. Full variable domain (remainder filled in from reference TRBV5-1 and TRBJ2-7): KAGVTQTPRYLIKTRGQQVTLSCSPISGHRSVSWYQQTPGQGLQFLFEYFSETQRNKGNFPGRFSGRQFSNSRSEMNVSTLELGDSALYLCATSPGGTGGSHEQYFGPGTRLTVT.

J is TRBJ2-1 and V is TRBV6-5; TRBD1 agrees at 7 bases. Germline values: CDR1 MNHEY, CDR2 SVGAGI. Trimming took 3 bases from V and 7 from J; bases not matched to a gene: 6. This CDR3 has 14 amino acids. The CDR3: CASSYHQGENEQFF. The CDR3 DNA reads TGTGCCAGCAGTTATCATCAGGGGGAGAATGAGCAGTTCTTC.

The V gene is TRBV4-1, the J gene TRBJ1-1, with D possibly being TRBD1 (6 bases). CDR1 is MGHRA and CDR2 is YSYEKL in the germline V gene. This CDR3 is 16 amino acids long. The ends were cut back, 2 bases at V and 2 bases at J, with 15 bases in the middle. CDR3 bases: TGCGCCAGCAGCCAACATCCCGGGACACCAAACACTGAAGCTTTCTTT. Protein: CASSQHPGTPNTEAFF.

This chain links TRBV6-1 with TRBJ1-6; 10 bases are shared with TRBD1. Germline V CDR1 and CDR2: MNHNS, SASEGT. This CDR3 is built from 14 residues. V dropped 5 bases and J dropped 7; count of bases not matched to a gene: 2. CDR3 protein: CASSRDRGNSPLHF. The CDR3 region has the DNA TGTGCCAGCAGTAGGGACAGGGGAAATTCACCCCTCCACTTT.

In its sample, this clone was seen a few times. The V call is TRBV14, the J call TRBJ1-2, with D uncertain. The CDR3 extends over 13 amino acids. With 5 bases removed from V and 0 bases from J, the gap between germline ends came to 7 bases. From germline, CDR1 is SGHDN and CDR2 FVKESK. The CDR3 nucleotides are TGTGCCAGCAGCTTACAAACTAACTATGGCTACACCTTC. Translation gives CASSLQTNYGYTF.

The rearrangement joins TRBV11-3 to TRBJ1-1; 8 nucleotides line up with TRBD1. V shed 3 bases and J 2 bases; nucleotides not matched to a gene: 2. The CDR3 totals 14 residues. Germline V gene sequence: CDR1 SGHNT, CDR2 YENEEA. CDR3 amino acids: CASSLTGVNTEAFF. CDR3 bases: TGTGCCAGCAGCTTGACAGGGGTCAACACTGAAGCTTTCTTT.

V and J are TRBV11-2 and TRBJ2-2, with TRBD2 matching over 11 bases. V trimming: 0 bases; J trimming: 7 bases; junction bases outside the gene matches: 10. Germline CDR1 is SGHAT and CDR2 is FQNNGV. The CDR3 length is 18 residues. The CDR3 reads CASSLDRLAGGGGGELFF. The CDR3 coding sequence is TGTGCCAGCAGCTTAGATCGGCTAGCGGGAGGAGGTGGCGGGGAGCTGTTTTTT.

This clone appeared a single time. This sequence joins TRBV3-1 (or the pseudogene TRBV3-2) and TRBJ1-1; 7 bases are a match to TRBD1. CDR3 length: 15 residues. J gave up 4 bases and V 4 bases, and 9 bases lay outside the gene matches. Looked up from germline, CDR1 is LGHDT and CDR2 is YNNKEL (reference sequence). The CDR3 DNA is TGTGCCAGCAGCCGACTTTGGGACAGTATCACTGAAGCTTTCTTT. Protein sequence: CASSRLWDSITEAFF.

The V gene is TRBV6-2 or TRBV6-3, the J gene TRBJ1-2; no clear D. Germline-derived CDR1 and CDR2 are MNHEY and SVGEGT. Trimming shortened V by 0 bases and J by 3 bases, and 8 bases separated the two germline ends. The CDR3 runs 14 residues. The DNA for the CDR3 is TGTGCCAGCAGTTACTCGCGGGCCGACTATGGCTACACCTTC. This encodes CASSYSRADYGYTF.

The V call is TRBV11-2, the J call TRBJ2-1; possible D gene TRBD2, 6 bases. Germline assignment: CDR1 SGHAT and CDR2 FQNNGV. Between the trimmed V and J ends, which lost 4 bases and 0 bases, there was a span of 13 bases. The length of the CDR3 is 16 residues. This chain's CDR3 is CASSSNSGISYNEQFF. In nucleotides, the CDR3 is TGTGCCAGCAGCTCGAATAGCGGAATCTCCTACAATGAGCAGTTCTTC.